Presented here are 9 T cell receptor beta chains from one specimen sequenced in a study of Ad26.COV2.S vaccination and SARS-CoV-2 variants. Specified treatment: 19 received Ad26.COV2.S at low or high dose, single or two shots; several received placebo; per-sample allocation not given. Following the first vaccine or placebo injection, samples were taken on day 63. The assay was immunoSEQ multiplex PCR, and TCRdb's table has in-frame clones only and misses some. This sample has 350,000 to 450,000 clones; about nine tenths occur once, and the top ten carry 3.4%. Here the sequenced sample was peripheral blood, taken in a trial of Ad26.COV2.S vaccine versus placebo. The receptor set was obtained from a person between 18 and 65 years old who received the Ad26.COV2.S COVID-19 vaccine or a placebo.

In nucleotides, the CDR3 is TGTGCCAGCAGCCGTCTGACTAGCGGGGCTGCCTACGAGCAGTACTTC. Translated: CASSRLTSGAAYEQYF. J is TRBJ2-7 and V is TRBV3-1 (or the pseudogene TRBV3-2), with 11 nucleotides matching TRBD2. This CDR3 contains 16 residues. V trimming: 4 bases; J trimming: 2 bases; junction bases outside the gene matches: 7. CDR1 and CDR2 (germline): LGHDT, YNNKEL (reference sequence).

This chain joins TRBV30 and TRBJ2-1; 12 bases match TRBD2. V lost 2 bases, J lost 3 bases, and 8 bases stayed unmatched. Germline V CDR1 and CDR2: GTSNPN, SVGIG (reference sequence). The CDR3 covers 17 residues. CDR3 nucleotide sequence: TGTGCCTGGAGTTACCAGACTAGCGGGGGTCTCTACAATGAGCAGTTCTTC. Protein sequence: CAWSYQTSGGLYNEQFF.

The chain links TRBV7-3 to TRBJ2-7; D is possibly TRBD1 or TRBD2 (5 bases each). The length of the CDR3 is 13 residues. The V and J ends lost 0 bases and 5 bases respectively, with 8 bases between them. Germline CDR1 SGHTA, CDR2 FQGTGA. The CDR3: CASSLTRDDEQYF. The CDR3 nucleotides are TGTGCCAGCAGCTTAACACGGGACGACGAGCAGTACTTC. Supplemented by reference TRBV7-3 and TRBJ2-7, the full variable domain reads GAGVSQTPSNKVTEKGKYVELRCDPISGHTALYWYRQSLGQGPEFLIYFQGTGAADDSGLPNDRFFAVRPEGSVSTLKIQRTERGDSAVYLCASSLTRDDEQYFGPGTRLTVT.

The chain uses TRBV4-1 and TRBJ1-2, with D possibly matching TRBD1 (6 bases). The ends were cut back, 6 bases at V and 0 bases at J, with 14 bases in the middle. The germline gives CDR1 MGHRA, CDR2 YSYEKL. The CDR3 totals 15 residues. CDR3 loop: CASRSTGFSNYGYTF. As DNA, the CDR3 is TGCGCCAGCAGGTCCACAGGGTTCTCTAACTATGGCTACACCTTC.

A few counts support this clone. For the CDR3, the DNA is TGTGCCAGCAGCTTGTTGTTGGGAGGTTATGGCTACACCTTC. It specifies CASSLLLGGYGYTF. The V call is TRBV5-4, the J call TRBJ1-2; no clear D. The germline V gene has CDR1 SGHNT and CDR2 YYREEE (reference sequence). V lost 1 base to trimming and J lost 5 bases, with 12 bases between them. This CDR3 contains 14 residues.

As DNA, the CDR3 is TGTGCCAGCAGCTTGGACTTCCAAGAGACCCAGTACTTC. Translated: CASSLDFQETQYF. V is TRBV5-4 and J is TRBJ2-5, with D unresolved. From germline, CDR1 is SGHNT and CDR2 YYREEE (reference sequence). V was trimmed by 0 bases and J by 1 base, leaving 4 bases between them. The CDR3 totals 13 residues.

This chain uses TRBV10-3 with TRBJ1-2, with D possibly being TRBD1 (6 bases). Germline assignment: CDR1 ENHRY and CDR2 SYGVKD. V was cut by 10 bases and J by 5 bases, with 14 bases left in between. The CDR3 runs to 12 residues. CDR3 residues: CATGAGGYGYTF. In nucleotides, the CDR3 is TGTGCCACGGGGGCAGGCGGGTATGGCTACACCTTC.

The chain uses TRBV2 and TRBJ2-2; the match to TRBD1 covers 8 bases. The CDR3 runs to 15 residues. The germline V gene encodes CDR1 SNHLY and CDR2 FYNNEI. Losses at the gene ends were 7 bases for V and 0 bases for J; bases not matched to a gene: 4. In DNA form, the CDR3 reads TGTGCCAGCAAGAAGGACAGGGCGAACACCGGGGAGCTGTTTTTT. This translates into CASKKDRANTGELFF.

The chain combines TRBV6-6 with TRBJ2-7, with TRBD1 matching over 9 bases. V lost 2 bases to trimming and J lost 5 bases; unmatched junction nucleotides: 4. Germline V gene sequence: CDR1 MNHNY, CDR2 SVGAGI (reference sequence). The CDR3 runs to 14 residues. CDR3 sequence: CASSYPGQGHEQYF. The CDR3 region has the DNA TGTGCCAGCAGTTACCCCGGACAGGGGCACGAGCAGTACTTC.